Presented here are 13 T cell receptor beta chains from one specimen sequenced in a study of shared clonotypes between healthy human individuals. Positive CCR7 selection of CD45RO-negative cells yielded the naive CD8 cells, and terminally differentiated effector memory CD45RA+ cells were excluded. Assay used: immunoSEQ multiplex PCR; TCRdb lists only in-frame clones, some missing. The sample holds about 680,000 clones, around 90% seen once. Sample: naive CD8+ T cells sorted from blood. Receptors were obtained from a man aged 30 to 45 in good health.

This sequence joins TRBV5-6 and TRBJ2-2; D gene ambiguous. The V gene's germline CDR1 is SGHDT and CDR2 YYEEEE. The CDR3 has 11 residues. With 4 bases removed from V and 3 bases from J, the gap between germline ends came to 1 base. The CDR3 DNA is TGTGCCAGCAGCGACACCGGGGAGCTGTTTTTT. It translates to CASSDTGELFF.

The chain has TRBV11-2 and TRBJ2-3; D is undetermined. There are 15 residues in the CDR3. CDR1 SGHAT and CDR2 FQNNGV come from the germline V gene. Between the trimmed V and J ends, which lost 5 bases and 6 bases, there was a span of 18 bases. CDR3 sequence: CASSPAPDGRDTQYF. The CDR3 DNA sequence: TGTGCCAGCAGCCCCGCACCTGACGGCCGTGATACGCAGTATTTT.

The genes are TRBV6-6 and TRBJ2-7, with D perhaps TRBD1 (5 bases). Germline V gene lookup returns CDR1 MNHNY and CDR2 SVGAGI (reference sequence). The CDR3 is 13 amino acids. V lost 6 bases to trimming and J lost 2 bases, with 11 bases between them. This chain's CDR3 is CASSPGHPYEQYF. CDR3 DNA: TGTGCCAGCAGCCCTGGACACCCCTACGAGCAGTACTTC.

V usage is TRBV11-2 and J usage is TRBJ2-3; possibly TRBD2 for D (6 bases). Deletions cut 2 bases from V and 3 bases from J, with 18 bases between. The CDR3 has 17 residues. The germline CDR1 and CDR2 sequences are SGHAT and FQNNGV. This CDR3 is CASSLPFHREWTDTQYF. The CDR3 DNA reads as TGTGCCAGCAGCTTACCCTTCCACCGGGAGTGGACAGATACGCAGTATTTT.

The chain uses TRBV6-6 and TRBJ2-1, with 8 bases aligning to TRBD2. V shed 6 bases and J 0 bases; nucleotides not matched to a gene: 4. Germline V lookup: CDR1 MNHNY, CDR2 SVGAGI (reference sequence). This CDR3 has 15 residues. CDR3 residues: CASSLTSGSYNEQFF. CDR3 DNA sequence: TGTGCCAGCAGCCTTACTAGCGGCTCCTACAATGAGCAGTTCTTC.

The chain carries TRBV28 and TRBJ2-3; TRBD2 aligns across 16 bases. This CDR3 has 17 amino acids. Germline CDR1 MDHEN, CDR2 SYDVKM. Germline trimming cut 9 bases from V and 5 bases from J; bases unmatched to any gene: 11. The CDR3 spells CASSSGTSGRAIDTQYF. CDR3 nucleotides: TGTGCCAGTTCGTCTGGGACTAGCGGGAGGGCCATAGATACGCAGTATTTT.

The chain is built from TRBV11-2 and TRBJ2-3; no definite D call. CDR3 length: 15 amino acids. Between the trimmed V and J ends, which lost 2 bases and 5 bases, there was a span of 14 bases. From germline, CDR1 is SGHAT and CDR2 FQNNGV. CDR3: CASSLPNGPGDTQYF. The DNA of the CDR3 is TGTGCCAGCAGCTTACCCAACGGCCCTGGAGATACGCAGTATTTT.

This chain links TRBV5-8 with TRBJ2-5; 7 bases line up with TRBD1. The CDR3 sequence is 13 residues long. The ends lost 3 bases at V and 3 bases at J; junction bases unmatched: 2. Germline assignment: CDR1 SGHTS and CDR2 YDEGEE. CDR3: CASSSTGEETQYF. DNA for the CDR3: TGTGCCAGCAGCTCCACAGGGGAAGAGACCCAGTACTTC.

This sequence joins TRBV10-3 and TRBJ2-2, with TRBD2 identical over 8 bases. V dropped 5 bases and J dropped 5; count of bases not matched to a gene: 10. Germline loops: CDR1 ENHRY, CDR2 SYGVKD. The CDR3 is 16 residues long. The CDR3 sequence: CAISHPGTSSTGELFF. The CDR3 DNA is TGTGCCATCAGTCATCCCGGGACTAGTAGTACCGGGGAGCTGTTTTTT.

CDR3: CASSTSRDLNEQFF. CDR3 DNA sequence: TGTGCCAGCAGCACTTCCAGGGACCTAAATGAGCAGTTCTTC. The chain recombines TRBV5-4 with TRBJ2-1, with D perhaps matching TRBD1 or TRBD2 (5 bases each). CDR1 is SGHNT and CDR2 is YYREEE in the germline V gene (reference sequence). The V end was cut by 4 bases, the J end by 7 bases, with 15 bases between. The CDR3 is 14 residues long.

The genes are TRBV5-6 and TRBJ2-7; D possibly corresponds to TRBD2 (7 bases). CDR1 is SGHDT, CDR2 YYEEEE, per germline. This CDR3 has 15 residues. Between the trimmed V and J ends, which lost 1 base and 3 bases, there was a span of 14 bases. The CDR3: CASSLWGGGLYEQYF. The CDR3, as DNA: TGTGCCAGCAGCTTGTGGGGCGGGGGCCTCTACGAGCAGTACTTC.

The V and J genes are TRBV5-8 and TRBJ2-2; 10 nucleotides match TRBD2. The CDR3 covers 16 residues. Unmatched junction bases numbered 6, after V lost 4 bases and J lost 3 bases. Germline CDR1 reads SGHTS; CDR2 reads YDEGEE. CDR3 sequence reads: CASSPLAGVDTGELFF. The DNA of the CDR3 is TGTGCCAGCAGCCCTCTAGCGGGAGTGGACACCGGGGAGCTGTTTTTT.

The chain links TRBV7-9 to TRBJ2-1; TRBD2 is a possible D gene (5 bases). CDR3 length: 12 residues. Looked up from germline, CDR1 is SEHNR and CDR2 is FQNEAQ (reference sequence). Trimming removed 6 bases at V and 8 bases at J, with 11 bases between. The CDR3 reads CASRAGVHEQFF. In DNA form, the CDR3 reads TGTGCCAGCAGGGCCGGGGTCCATGAGCAGTTCTTC.